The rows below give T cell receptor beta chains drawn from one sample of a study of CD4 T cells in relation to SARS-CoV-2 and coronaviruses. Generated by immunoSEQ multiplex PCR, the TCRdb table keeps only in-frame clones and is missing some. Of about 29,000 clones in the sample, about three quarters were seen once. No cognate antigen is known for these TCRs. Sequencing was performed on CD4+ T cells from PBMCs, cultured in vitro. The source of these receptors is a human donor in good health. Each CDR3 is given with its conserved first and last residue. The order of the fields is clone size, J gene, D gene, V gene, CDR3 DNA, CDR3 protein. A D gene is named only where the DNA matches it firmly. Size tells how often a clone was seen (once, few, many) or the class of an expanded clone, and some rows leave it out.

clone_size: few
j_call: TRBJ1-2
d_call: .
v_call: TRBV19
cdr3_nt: TGTGCCAGTAGTCAGCAAACAGGGAACTATGGCTACACCTTC
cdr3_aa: CASSQQTGNYGYTF

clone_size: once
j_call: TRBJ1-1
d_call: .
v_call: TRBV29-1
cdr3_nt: TGCAGCGTCGACGAACAGGTGAAAGCTTTCTTT
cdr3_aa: CSVDEQVKAFF

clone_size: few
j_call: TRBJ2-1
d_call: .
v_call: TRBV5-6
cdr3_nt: TGTGCCAGCAGTACTTGGCAGGGCCCAATCCCCTTGTTAGTGAATGAGCAGTTCTTC
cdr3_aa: CASSTWQGPIPLLVNEQFF

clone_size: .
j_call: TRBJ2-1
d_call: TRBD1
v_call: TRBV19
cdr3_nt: TGTGCCAGTAGTATGGGGGACAGAAACAATGAGCAGTTCTTC
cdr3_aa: CASSMGDRNNEQFF

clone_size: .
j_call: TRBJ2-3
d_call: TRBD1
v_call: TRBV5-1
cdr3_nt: TGCGCCAGCAGCTGGGACAGGCTCACAGATACGCAGTATTTT
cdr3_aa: CASSWDRLTDTQYF

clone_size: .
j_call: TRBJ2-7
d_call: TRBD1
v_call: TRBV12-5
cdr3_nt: TGTGCTAGTGGTTCCCCGGACAGGGGGCGGTACTTC
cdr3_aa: CASGSPDRGRYF

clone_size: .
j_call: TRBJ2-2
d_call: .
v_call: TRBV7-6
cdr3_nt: TGTGCCAGCAGCTCTAACCCAGATACGAACACCGGGGAGCTGTTTTTT
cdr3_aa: CASSSNPDTNTGELFF

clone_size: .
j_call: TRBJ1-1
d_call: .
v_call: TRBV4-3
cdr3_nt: TGCGCCAGCAGCCAAGACAACGGGGGAAGCACTGAAGCTTTCTTT
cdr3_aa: CASSQDNGGSTEAFF

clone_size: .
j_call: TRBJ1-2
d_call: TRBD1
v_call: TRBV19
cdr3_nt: TGTGCCAGTATGCGGACAGGGGCCAATCGATTCTATGGCTACACCTTC
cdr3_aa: CASMRTGANRFYGYTF

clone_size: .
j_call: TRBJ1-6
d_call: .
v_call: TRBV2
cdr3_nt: TGTGCCAGCACCTCGACAGGCCTAAATTCACCCCTCCACTTT
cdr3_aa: CASTSTGLNSPLHF

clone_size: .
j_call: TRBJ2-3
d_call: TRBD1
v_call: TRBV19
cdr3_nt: TGTGCCAGTAGAAGGGGGCTACCCAAGGGAATTAGCACAGATACGCAGTATTTT
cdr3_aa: CASRRGLPKGISTDTQYF

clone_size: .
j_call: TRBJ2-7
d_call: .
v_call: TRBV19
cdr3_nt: TGTGCCAGTAGTATAGATTTAGGCCCCGCCTACGAGCAGTACTTC
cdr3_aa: CASSIDLGPAYEQYF

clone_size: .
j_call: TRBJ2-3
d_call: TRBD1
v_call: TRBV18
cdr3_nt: TGTGCCAGCTCACCACCTCCCGGGACAGGGATGGATACGCAGTATTTT
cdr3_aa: CASSPPPGTGMDTQYF

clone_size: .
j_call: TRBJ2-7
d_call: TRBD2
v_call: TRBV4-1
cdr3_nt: TGCGCCAGCAGCCAGCCGCGGCGCGGCACTAGCGGTTTCTCCTACGAGCAGTACTTC
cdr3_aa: CASSQPRRGTSGFSYEQYF

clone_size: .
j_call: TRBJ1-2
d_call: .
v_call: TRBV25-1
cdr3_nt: TGTGCCAGCAGCCCGCCCGGGAGGGCTACCATAGGCTACACCTTC
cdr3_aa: CASSPPGRATIGYTF

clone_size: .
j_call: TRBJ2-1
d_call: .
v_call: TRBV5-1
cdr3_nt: TGCGCCAGCAGCTTGGGACTGGTAGGAACAAATGAGCAGTTCTTC
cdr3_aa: CASSLGLVGTNEQFF

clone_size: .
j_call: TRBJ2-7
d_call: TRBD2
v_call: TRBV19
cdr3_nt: TGTGCCAGTAGTTGGGCGGGAGGACCCTACGAGCAGTACTTC
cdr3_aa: CASSWAGGPYEQYF

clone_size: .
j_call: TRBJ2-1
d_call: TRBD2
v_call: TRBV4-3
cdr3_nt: TGCGCCAGCAGCCAAGACCATACCTCCGGGACTAGTTCCTACAATGAGCAGTTCTTC
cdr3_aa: CASSQDHTSGTSSYNEQFF

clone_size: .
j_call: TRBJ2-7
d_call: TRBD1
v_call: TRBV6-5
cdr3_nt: TGTGCCAGCAGGGGACAGGGAACCTACGAGCAGTACTTC
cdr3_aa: CASRGQGTYEQYF

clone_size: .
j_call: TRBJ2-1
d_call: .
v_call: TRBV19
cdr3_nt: TGTGCCAGTAGTATAGACTATTACAATGAGCAGTTCTTC
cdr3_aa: CASSIDYYNEQFF

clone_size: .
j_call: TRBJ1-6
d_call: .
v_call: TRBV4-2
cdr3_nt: TGTGCCAGCAGCCAAGGTGGGTCTGGGACCTTGAATTCACCCCTCCACTTT
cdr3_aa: CASSQGGSGTLNSPLHF

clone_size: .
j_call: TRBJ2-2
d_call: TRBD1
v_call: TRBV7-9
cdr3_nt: TGTGCCACTCCTCCCGGGCAGGGGGTAACCGGGGAGCTGTTTTTT
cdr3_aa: CATPPGQGVTGELFF